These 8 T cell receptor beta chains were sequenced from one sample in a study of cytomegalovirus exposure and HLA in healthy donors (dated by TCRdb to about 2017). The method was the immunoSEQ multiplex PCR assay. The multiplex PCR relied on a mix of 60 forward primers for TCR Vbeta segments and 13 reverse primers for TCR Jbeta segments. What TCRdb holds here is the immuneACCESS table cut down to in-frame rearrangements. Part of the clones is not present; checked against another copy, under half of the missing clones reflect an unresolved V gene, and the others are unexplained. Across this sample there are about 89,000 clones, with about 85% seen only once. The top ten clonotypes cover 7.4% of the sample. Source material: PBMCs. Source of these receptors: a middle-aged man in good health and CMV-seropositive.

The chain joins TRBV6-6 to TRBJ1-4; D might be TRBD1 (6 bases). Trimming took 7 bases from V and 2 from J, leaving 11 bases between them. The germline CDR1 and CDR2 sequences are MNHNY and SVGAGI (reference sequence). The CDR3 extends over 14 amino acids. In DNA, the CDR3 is TGTGCCAGCACACTAACAGGGACTAATGAAAAACTGTTTTTT. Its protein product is CASTLTGTNEKLFF.

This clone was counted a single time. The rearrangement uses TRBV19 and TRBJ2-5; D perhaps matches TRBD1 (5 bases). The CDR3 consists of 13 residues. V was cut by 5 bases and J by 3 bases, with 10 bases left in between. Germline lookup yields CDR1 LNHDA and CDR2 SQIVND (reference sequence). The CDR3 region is CASSATGEETQYF. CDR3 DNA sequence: TGTGCCAGTAGTGCAACAGGAGAAGAGACCCAGTACTTC.

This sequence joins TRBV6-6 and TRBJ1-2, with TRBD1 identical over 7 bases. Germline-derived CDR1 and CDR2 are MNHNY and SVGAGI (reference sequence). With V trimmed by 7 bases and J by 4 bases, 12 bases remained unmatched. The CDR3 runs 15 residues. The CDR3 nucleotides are TGTGCCAGCACCAGCCCCCCCGGGACAGCCTATGGCTACACCTTC. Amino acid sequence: CASTSPPGTAYGYTF.

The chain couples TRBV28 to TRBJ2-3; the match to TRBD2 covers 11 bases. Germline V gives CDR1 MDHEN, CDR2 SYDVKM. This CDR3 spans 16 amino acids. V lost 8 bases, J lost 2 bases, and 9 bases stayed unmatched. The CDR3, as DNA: TGTGCCAGCCATAGGGTAGCGGGAGGGTTCACAGATACGCAGTATTTT. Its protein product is CASHRVAGGFTDTQYF.

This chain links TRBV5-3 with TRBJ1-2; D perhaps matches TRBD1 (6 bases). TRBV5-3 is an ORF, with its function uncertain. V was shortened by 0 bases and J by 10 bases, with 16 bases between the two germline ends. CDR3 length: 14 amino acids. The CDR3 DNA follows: TGTGCCAGAAGCTTGGCGCAGGGGCTGCGTGCCTACACCTTC. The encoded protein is CARSLAQGLRAYTF.

The CDR3 loop reads CASSINPGRSYEQYF. The CDR3 DNA is TGTGCCAGCAGCATCAACCCAGGGAGGTCCTACGAGCAGTACTTC. The chain employs TRBV7-2 and TRBJ2-7; D is possibly TRBD2 (6 bases). V dropped 5 bases and J dropped 1 base, with 15 bases sitting between them. Per the germline V gene, CDR1 is SGHTA and CDR2 is FQGNSA. The CDR3 loop spans 15 amino acids.

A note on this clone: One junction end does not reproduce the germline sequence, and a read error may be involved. The CDR3 DNA sequence: TGTAGCGTTGAAGCAGAGGGTCAGCAGGAGCGTACAGATACGCAGTATTTT. This sequence encodes CSVEAEGQQERTDTQYF. The rearrangement links TRBV29-1 to TRBJ2-3; tentative D call: TRBD2 (5 bases). Germline CDR1 reads SQVTM; CDR2 reads ANQGSEA. CDR3 size: 17 residues.

CDR3 DNA sequence: TGTGCCAGCAGCTCTTCCGGGACAGTAAAAAACATTCAGTACTTC. Translated: CASSSSGTVKNIQYF. The chain has TRBV11-3 and TRBJ2-4, with TRBD1 identical over 7 bases. The V segment lost 4 bases and the J segment 4 bases; nucleotides outside the gene matches: 7. This CDR3 comprises 15 residues. Germline loops: CDR1 SGHNT, CDR2 YENEEA.